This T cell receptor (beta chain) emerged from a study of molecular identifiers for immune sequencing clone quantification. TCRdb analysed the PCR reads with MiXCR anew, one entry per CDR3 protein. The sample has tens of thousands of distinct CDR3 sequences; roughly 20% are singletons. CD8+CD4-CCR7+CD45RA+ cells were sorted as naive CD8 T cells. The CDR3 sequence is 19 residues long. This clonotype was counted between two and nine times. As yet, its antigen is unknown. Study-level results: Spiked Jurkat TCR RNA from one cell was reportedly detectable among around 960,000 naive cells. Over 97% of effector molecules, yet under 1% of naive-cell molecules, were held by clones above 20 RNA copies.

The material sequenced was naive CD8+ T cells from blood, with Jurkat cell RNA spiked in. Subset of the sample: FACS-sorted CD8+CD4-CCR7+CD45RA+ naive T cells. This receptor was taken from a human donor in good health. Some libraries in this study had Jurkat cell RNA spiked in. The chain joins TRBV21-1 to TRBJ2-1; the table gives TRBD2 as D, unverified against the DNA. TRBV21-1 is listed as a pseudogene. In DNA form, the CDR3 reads TGTGCCAGCAGCATCGAGACTAGCGGGAGACCCGGGTTTGACAATGAGCAGTTCTTC. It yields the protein CASSIETSGRPGFDNEQFF.